These T cell receptor beta chains were read from a single sample in a study of T cell repertoires in cytomegalovirus infection. Which antigens these TCRs recognize remains unknown. TCRdb processed the reads anew with MiXCR; each CDR3 protein has one entry. Of around 900,000 distinct CDR3 sequences in the sample, roughly 31% are singletons; the top ten hold about an eighth. The source material was cultured CD8+ T cells from PBMCs, sampled from culture after CMV antigen stimulation. These receptors were collected from a human donor in good health (CMV status not recorded). Some clones in this sample may be carry-over from other donors' samples. CDR3s include the opening cysteine and the closing phenylalanine or tryptophan. Each record gives: clone size, V gene, J gene, CDR3 length, D gene, CDR3 protein, CDR3 DNA. A D gene is named only where the DNA matches it firmly. Clone size, where shown, is once, few, many, or a class for clones that have expanded.

>many|TRBV6-1|TRBJ1-1|13|TRBD1
CASDRGMNTEAFF
TGTGCCAGTGACAGGGGAATGAACACTGAAGCTTTCTTT
>-|TRBV4-2|TRBJ2-3|18|TRBD2
CASSQAVGTSGETDTQYF
TGTGCCAGCAGCCAAGCAGTGGGGACTAGCGGGGAGACAGATACGCAGTATTTT
>few|TRBV12-3/TRBV12-4|TRBJ1-1|12|-
CASSPVVYEAFF
TGTGCCAGCAGCCCGGTCGTATATGAAGCTTTCTTT
>once|TRBV19|TRBJ1-1|13|-
CASSIKGDTEAFF
TGTGCCAGTAGTATAAAGGGGGACACTGAAGCTTTCTTT
>once|TRBV27|TRBJ1-5|17|-
CASSFLSGLGGNQPQHF
TGTGCCAGCAGTTTTTTATCGGGGTTAGGTGGCAATCAGCCCCAGCATTTT
>-|TRBV6-2/TRBV6-3|TRBJ2-6|19|-
CASSTWDAAGLSGANVLTF
TGTGCCAGCAGTACCTGGGACGCAGCTGGGCTATCTGGGGCCAACGTCCTGACTTTC
>few|TRBV2|TRBJ2-3|13|-
CASSDEGTDTQYF
TGTGCCAGCAGTGATGAGGGCACAGATACGCAGTATTTT
>-|TRBV7-8|TRBJ1-5|14|-
CVSQPETDNQPQHF
TGTGTCAGCCAGCCGGAGACGGACAATCAGCCCCAGCATTTT
>few|TRBV19|TRBJ1-6|17|-
CASSIRDSLSYNSPLHF
TGTGCCAGTAGTATACGCGACAGCCTCTCCTATAATTCACCCCTCCACTTT
>few|TRBV6-5|TRBJ2-5|18|TRBD2
CASSTDQAGGHSSETQYF
TGTGCCAGCAGTACTGATCAAGCGGGGGGCCATTCTTCAGAGACCCAGTACTTC
>few|TRBV7-9|TRBJ2-5|16|-
CASSAQQPGLEETQYF
TGTGCCAGCAGCGCCCAGCAGCCTGGCCTAGAAGAGACCCAGTACTTC
>few|TRBV7-2|TRBJ1-5|15|TRBD1
CASSSGQGGAQPQHF
TGTGCCAGCAGCTCGGGACAGGGGGGGGCTCAGCCCCAGCATTTT
>-|TRBV29-1|TRBJ2-1|12|-
CSVTQGYNEQFF
TGCAGCGTTACCCAGGGGTACAATGAGCAGTTCTTC
>few|TRBV12-3/TRBV12-4|TRBJ1-2|15|-
CASSLHRQLDYGYTF
TGTGCCAGCAGTCTGCACCGGCAGCTCGACTATGGCTACACCTTC
>few|TRBV6-5|TRBJ2-1|16|TRBD2
CASSYAGLAGRNEQFF
TGTGCCAGCAGTTACGCGGGACTAGCGGGGAGGAATGAGCAGTTCTTC
>few|TRBV5-6|TRBJ1-1|14|TRBD1
CASSVGGAVAEAFF
TGTGCCAGCAGCGTAGGGGGCGCGGTCGCTGAAGCTTTCTTT
>many|TRBV7-2|TRBJ2-1|16|-
CASSLALGRGGNEQFF
TGTGCCAGCAGCTTAGCGCTGGGCAGGGGTGGCAATGAGCAGTTCTTC
>-|TRBV27|TRBJ2-5|13|-
CASSLNHWETQYF
TGTGCCAGCAGTCTCAACCACTGGGAGACCCAGTACTTC
>many|TRBV5-4|TRBJ1-2|16|TRBD1
CASSQFERTGNYGYTF
TGTGCCAGCAGCCAGTTCGAACGGACAGGCAACTATGGCTACACCTTC
>-|TRBV15|TRBJ2-7|14|TRBD1
CATSRKGQAYEQYF
TGTGCCACCAGCAGGAAAGGACAGGCCTACGAGCAGTACTTC
>few|TRBV5-4|TRBJ2-1|15|TRBD2
CASSEGTSRYNEQFF
TGTGCCAGCAGTGAAGGGACTAGTCGGTACAATGAGCAGTTCTTC
>few|TRBV5-5|TRBJ1-6|15|-
CASSLAGPYNSPLHF
TGTGCCAGCAGCTTAGCAGGGCCCTATAATTCACCCCTCCACTTT
>-|TRBV28|TRBJ2-7|14|-
CAIPTAGSSYEQYF
TGTGCCATACCGACGGCGGGAAGCTCCTACGAGCAGTACTTC
>-|TRBV9|TRBJ2-5|13|TRBD2
CASNSRGQETQYF
TGTGCCAGCAACTCGCGGGGGCAAGAGACCCAGTACTTC
>-|TRBV4-1|TRBJ1-1|14|-
CASSQSTGWTEAFF
TGCGCCAGCAGCCAAAGTACAGGGTGGACTGAAGCTTTCTTT
>-|TRBV20-1|TRBJ1-5|14|-
CSANDQNSNQPQHF
TGCAGTGCTAATGATCAAAATAGCAATCAGCCCCAGCATTTT
>-|TRBV6-1|TRBJ1-1|14|-
CASSERGLRTEAFF
TGTGCCAGCAGTGAACGAGGGTTGAGGACTGAAGCTTTCTTT
>few|TRBV20-1|TRBJ2-5|14|-
CSVQWAHHQETQYF
TGCAGTGTCCAATGGGCTCACCACCAAGAGACCCAGTACTTC
>-|TRBV27|TRBJ1-6|15|TRBD1
CASSAPGQGNSPLHF
TGTGCCAGCAGTGCCCCGGGACAGGGCAATTCACCCCTCCACTTT
>few|TRBV27|TRBJ2-3|11|-
CASVGGDTQYF
TGTGCCAGCGTTGGGGGAGATACGCAGTATTTT
>many|TRBV12-3/TRBV12-4|TRBJ2-2|12|TRBD2
CARGLDTGELFF
TGTGCCAGAGGACTAGACACCGGGGAGCTGTTTTTT
>few|TRBV7-9|TRBJ1-6|16|TRBD1
CASSSMRQGNNSPLHF
TGTGCCAGCAGCTCCATGCGACAGGGTAATAATTCACCCCTCCACTTT
>-|TRBV6-4|TRBJ2-3|18|-
CASSASDNPNQHTDTQYF
TGTGCCAGCAGTGCCTCCGACAACCCGAATCAACACACAGATACGCAGTATTTT
>-|TRBV3-1|TRBJ2-1|16|TRBD2
CASSQDWGGSYNEQFF
TGTGCCAGCAGCCAAGATTGGGGGGGGTCCTACAATGAGCAGTTCTTC
>few|TRBV6-1|TRBJ2-2|13|-
CASGPNQAGELFF
TGTGCCAGCGGACCTAACCAGGCCGGGGAGCTGTTTTTT
>many|TRBV7-8|TRBJ1-2|15|-
CASSVGTAPNYGYTF
TGTGCCAGCAGCGTAGGGACCGCCCCTAACTATGGCTACACCTTC
>-|TRBV27|TRBJ1-6|16|TRBD1
CASSPLGQGGRYPLHF
TGTGCCAGCAGTCCCCTTGGACAGGGGGGCCGGTACCCCCTCCACTTT
>few|TRBV4-1|TRBJ2-3|16|-
CASSQGVSISTDTQYF
TGCGCCAGCAGCCAAGGGGTCTCGATCAGCACAGATACGCAGTATTTT
>many|TRBV27|TRBJ2-1|14|-
CASSLLGTYNEQFF
TGTGCCAGCAGTTTACTGGGTACTTACAATGAGCAGTTCTTC
>few|TRBV7-6|TRBJ2-1|14|TRBD2
CASSFTSGPNEQFF
TGTGCCAGCAGCTTCACTAGCGGGCCCAATGAGCAGTTCTTC
>-|TRBV6-6|TRBJ2-3|12|-
CASQPRTDTQYF
TGTGCCAGCCAACCCCGGACAGATACGCAGTATTTT
>-|TRBV6-1|TRBJ2-3|16|-
CASSASDRGWADTQYF
TGTGCCAGCAGTGCCTCGGACAGAGGGTGGGCAGATACGCAGTATTTT
>few|TRBV25-1|TRBJ1-1|15|-
CASSEGQFMNTEAFF
TGTGCCAGCAGTGAAGGACAGTTTATGAACACTGAAGCTTTCTTT
>-|TRBV4-1|TRBJ1-6|16|TRBD1
CASRLTGDTGNSPLHF
TGCGCCAGCAGACTAACAGGGGACACTGGGAATTCACCCCTCCACTTT
>-|TRBV28|TRBJ2-5|16|TRBD2
CASRRLLLAGEVAQYF
TGTGCCAGCAGACGCCTTCTACTAGCGGGGGAGGTGGCCCAGTACTTC
>-|TRBV12-3/TRBV12-4|TRBJ2-5|16|-
CASSLPPAGVGETQYF
TGTGCCAGCAGTTTACCCCCGGCAGGCGTCGGAGAGACCCAGTACTTC
>-|TRBV24-1|TRBJ1-4|15|-
CATSDFGPTNEKLFF
TGTGCCACCAGTGATTTTGGTCCAACTAATGAAAAACTGTTTTTT
>few|TRBV7-9|TRBJ2-3|15|-
CASSDGIASTDTQYF
TGTGCCAGCAGCGACGGGATAGCGAGCACAGATACGCAGTATTTT